The clone carrying this TCR beta chain has a handful of counts. Its antigen is not known. Described time point: patch test 3, about 24 weeks after DPC sensitization. Treatment noted: therapeutic diphenylcyclopropenone sensitization with weekly scalp DPC. Unfractionated whole blood yielded the extracted total RNA. The data belong to a study of human T cells and chemical hapten exposure. About the research overall: Patients, a majority of them female, were diagnosed with alopecia areata, totalis or universalis. Study-wide results and limits: Sensitizing with DPC caused no change in TCRs above 1 in 1000 frequency.

Germline V gene data show CDR1 as SGHAT and CDR2 as FQNNGV. Trimming stripped 4 bases from V and 2 bases from J, with 9 bases between. This CDR3 has 13 residues. Via MiXCR, TCRdb re-called the RACE reads, giving one row per CDR3 protein. The sample has about 120,000 distinct CDR3 sequences; 11% are singletons. The J gene is TRBJ2-7, the V gene TRBV11-2; D possibly matches TRBD1 or TRBD2 (5 bases each). The specimen comprised whole blood, sampled in connection with sensitization to the hapten diphenylcyclopropenone (DPC). This TCR came from a woman aged 45-59 years with alopecia areata. Some clones in this sample may be carry-over from other donors' samples. Here the CDR3 DNA reads TGTGCCAGCAGCTGGGACGCGCCCTACGAGCAGTACTTC. As protein: CASSWDAPYEQYF.